One and the same sample provided the 8 T cell receptor beta chains below, sequenced in a study of regulatory and conventional T cells in RAG deficiency. The sorted conventional CD4+ T cells were CD25-low and CD127-high, with genomic DNA sequenced. The method was immunoSEQ multiplex PCR; TCRdb's version includes in-frame clones alone and lacks a portion of them. The data contain 30,000 to 40,000 clones, about 70% of them seen just once; the ten biggest clones take up around 3.4%. Another study also made use of these data, one on regulatory T cells. That work states: The PCR used 52 TRBV and 13 TRBJ primers.

The sequencing input was CD4+ effector T cells sorted from blood. The receptors were gathered from a human donor in good health.

The J gene is TRBJ1-1, the V gene TRBV18; D gene unclear. CDR1 is KGHSH, CDR2 LQKENI, per germline. V was clipped by 6 bases and J by 1 base, with 12 bases between them. CDR3 length: 14 amino acids. Written as DNA, the CDR3 is TGTGCCAGCTCTCCAACAAGAGCGAACACTGAAGCTTTCTTT. It codes for CASSPTRANTEAFF.

The V call is TRBV18, the J call TRBJ1-2, with 10 bases matching TRBD1. Losses at the gene ends were 2 bases for V and 8 bases for J; bases not matched to a gene: 5. The CDR3 runs to 14 residues. CDR1 KGHSH and CDR2 LQKENI come from the germline V gene. Written as DNA, the CDR3 is TGTGCCAGCTCACCAGCGGGACAGGGGAACGGCTACACCTTC. As protein: CASSPAGQGNGYTF.

In its sample, this clone was seen a few times. This chain links TRBV2 with TRBJ1-6; 8 nucleotides match TRBD1. The germline V gene has CDR1 SNHLY and CDR2 FYNNEI. J was trimmed by 10 bases and V by 6 bases; bases with no gene match: 8. The CDR3 spans 14 residues. The CDR3 reads CASREDRVGSPLHF. The CDR3 DNA follows: TGTGCCAGCAGAGAGGACAGGGTAGGCTCACCCCTCCACTTT.

The genes are TRBV28 and TRBJ2-7; D not certain. Trimming pared 2 bases from V and 2 bases from J, leaving 7 bases between. This CDR3 has 13 amino acids. Germline V gene lookup returns CDR1 MDHEN and CDR2 SYDVKM. The CDR3 region has the DNA TGTGCCAGCAGTTTAAGCCTAACCTACGAGCAGTACTTC. This sequence encodes CASSLSLTYEQYF.

The table lists this clone with a few counts. The V call is TRBV19, the J call TRBJ2-7; D possibly corresponds to TRBD2 (5 bases). CDR1 is LNHDA, CDR2 SQIVND, per germline (reference sequence). CDR3 length equals 14 residues. The V end was cut by 5 bases, the J end by 0 bases, with 11 bases between. CDR3 nucleotides: TGTGCCAGTAGTGTTCAGCGGAGCTCCTACGAGCAGTACTTC. As protein: CASSVQRSSYEQYF.

The chain combines TRBV11-2 with TRBJ2-1; possibly TRBD2 for D (6 bases). This CDR3 has 15 amino acids. Trimming took 3 bases from V and 0 from J, leaving 9 bases between them. Germline V gives CDR1 SGHAT, CDR2 FQNNGV. The CDR3 sequence: CASSFRGSSYNEQFF. CDR3 bases: TGTGCCAGCAGCTTCCGGGGGAGCTCCTACAATGAGCAGTTCTTC. The full variable domain, its missing parts supplied by reference TRBV11-2 and TRBJ2-1, is EAGVAQSPRYKIIEKRQSVAFWCNPISGHATLYWYQQILGQGPKLLIQFQNNGVVDDSQLPKDRFSAERLKGVDSTLKIQPAKLEDSAVYLCASSFRGSSYNEQFFGPGTRLTVL.

This clone was found once. This CDR3 is CASSQETSSGGAGEQFF. The CDR3 DNA follows: TGTGCCAGCAGCCAAGAAACTTCAAGCGGGGGGGCCGGGGAGCAGTTCTTC. The chain recombines TRBV4-2 with TRBJ2-1; 10 bases are a match to TRBD2. V was clipped by 0 bases and J by 10 bases; unmatched bases: 12. CDR3 length equals 17 residues. CDR1 LGHNA and CDR2 YNFKEQ come from the germline V gene.

This chain joins TRBV30 and TRBJ1-1; no clear D. The CDR3 loop spans 12 amino acids. Trimming removed 5 bases from V and 5 bases from J, with 12 bases in between. The germline V gene encodes CDR1 GTSNPN and CDR2 SVGIG (reference sequence). CDR3 bases: TGTGCCTGGGTGGCGAGTCTGACTGAAGCTTTCTTT. Its translation is CAWVASLTEAFF.